This T cell receptor (beta chain) was obtained from a study of blood T cell repertoires in COVID-19. Assay used: immunoSEQ multiplex PCR; TCRdb lists only in-frame clones, some missing. The sample contains some 30,000 clones, around 90% of which appear only once. Per germline, CDR1 SGHRS and CDR2 YFSETQ. Deletions cut 1 base from V and 3 bases from J, with 18 bases between. This CDR3 contains 17 residues. The gene calls are TRBV5-1 and TRBJ2-3; D might be TRBD2 (7 bases). The TCR originated in a human donor with active COVID-19. The donor label of this sample is uncertain. Sequenced: peripheral blood. The CDR3 loop is CASSLYRGGERTDTQYF. The CDR3 DNA reads as TGCGCCAGCAGCTTGTATCGCGGGGGCGAGAGAACAGATACGCAGTATTTT.